One sample yielded the 4 T cell receptor beta chains listed below, sequenced in a study of tissue T cells after allogeneic stem cell transplantation. The time point here: mouse harvest day 7 after allogeneic transplant. The graft held 10^6 splenic CD5+ T cells and 10^7 T-cell-depleted bone marrow cells. Sequenced by immunoSEQ multiplex PCR; TCRdb stores in-frame clones only, minus some. The sample lists 8,500 to 9,000 clones; 44% were seen once. Material: skin. The receptors come from a female BALB/c mouse given C57BL/6 T cells with graft-versus-host disease after an allogeneic hematopoietic cell transplant.

Notes on this clone: Here the gene names and germline are mouse. The CDR3 end falls 1 residue outside the read, so it is completed with the germline J gene. V gene TRBV1 combines with J gene TRBJ1-5, with D unresolved. The CDR3 runs to 12 residues. Per germline, CDR1 NSQYPW and CDR2 LRSPGD (reference sequence). V gave up 0 bases and J gave up 9 bases, with 6 bases separating them. CDR3 sequence: CTCSADRRAPLF. The part of the CDR3 DNA that was read is TGCACCTGCAGTGCAGACCGCCGGGCTCCGCTT.

This clone was detected a few times. Gene names denote mouse genes. The missing CDR3 end, 1 residue past where the read stops, is filled in from the germline J gene. The rearrangement links TRBV13-2 to TRBJ1-6; D is perhaps TRBD1 (5 bases). Being an ORF, TRBJ1-6 has a function that is uncertain. Germline V lookup: CDR1 NNHNN, CDR2 SYGAGS (reference sequence). The CDR3 runs 15 residues. The V gene lost 5 bases and the J gene lost 0 bases, with 9 bases spanning the gap. CDR3 bases read: TGTGCCAGCGGGACGGGGCTTTCCTATAATTCGCCCCTCTAC. It yields the protein CASGTGLSYNSPLY. The whole CDR3 protein is CASGTGLSYNSPLYF.

Comment on this clone: The genes are named according to mouse. The read terminates 1 residue before the CDR3 end, so the remaining end is supplied by the germline J gene. The chain carries TRBV3 and TRBJ2-5, with D possibly being TRBD2 (6 bases). Trimming cost V 2 bases and J 1 base, with 7 bases left between them. There are 14 residues in the CDR3. Per the germline V gene, CDR1 is SNHLY and CDR2 is FYNGKV (reference sequence). Partial CDR3 DNA: TGTGCCAGCAGCTTAATGGGGGACCAAGACACCCAGTAC. This encodes CASSLMGDQDTQY. The CDR3 as a whole reads CASSLMGDQDTQYF.

This clone was seen a handful of times. Mouse gene names and germline throughout. The read terminates 1 residue before the CDR3 end, so the remaining end is supplied by the germline J gene. The chain joins TRBV31 to TRBJ2-3; 11 bases line up with TRBD2. CDR1 is GKSSPN and CDR2 is SITVG in the germline V gene. Germline trimming cut 3 bases from V and 0 bases from J; bases unmatched to any gene: 5. CDR3 length: 16 amino acids. The CDR3 is CAWSRRDWGSAETLYF. The CDR3 bases that were read are TGTGCCTGGAGCCGCCGGGACTGGGGGAGTGCAGAAACGCTGTAT. Full variable domain (outside the CDR3, taken from reference TRBV31 and TRBJ2-3): AQTIHQWPVAEIKAVGSPLSLGCTIKGKSSPNLYWYWQATGGTLQQLFYSITVGQVESVVQLNLSASRPKDDQFILSTEKLLLSHSGFYLCAWSRRDWGSAETLYFGSGTRLTVL.